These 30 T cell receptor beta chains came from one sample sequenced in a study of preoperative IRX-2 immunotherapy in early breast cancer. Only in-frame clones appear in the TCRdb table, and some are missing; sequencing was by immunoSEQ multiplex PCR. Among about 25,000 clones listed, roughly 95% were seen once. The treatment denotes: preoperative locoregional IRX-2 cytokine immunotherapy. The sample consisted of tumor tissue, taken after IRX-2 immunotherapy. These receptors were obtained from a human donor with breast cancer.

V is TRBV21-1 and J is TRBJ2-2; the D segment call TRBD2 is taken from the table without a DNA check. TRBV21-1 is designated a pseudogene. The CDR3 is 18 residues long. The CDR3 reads CASSIRERPPSNTGELFF. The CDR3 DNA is TGTGCCAGCAGCATTCGGGAGCGTCCACCTTCGAACACCGGGGAGCTGTTTTTT.

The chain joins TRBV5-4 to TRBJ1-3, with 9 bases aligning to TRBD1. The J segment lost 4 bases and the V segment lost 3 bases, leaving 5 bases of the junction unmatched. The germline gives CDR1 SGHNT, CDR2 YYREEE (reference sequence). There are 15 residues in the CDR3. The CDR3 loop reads CASSSTGGRGNTIYF. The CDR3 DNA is TGTGCCAGCAGCTCGACAGGGGGGAGAGGAAACACCATATATTTT. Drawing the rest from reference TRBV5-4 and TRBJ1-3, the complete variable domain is ETGVTQSPTHLIKTRGQQVTLRCSSQSGHNTVSWYQQALGQGPQFIFQYYREEENGRGNFPPRFSGLQFPNYSSELNVNALELDDSALYLCASSSTGGRGNTIYFGEGSWLTVV.

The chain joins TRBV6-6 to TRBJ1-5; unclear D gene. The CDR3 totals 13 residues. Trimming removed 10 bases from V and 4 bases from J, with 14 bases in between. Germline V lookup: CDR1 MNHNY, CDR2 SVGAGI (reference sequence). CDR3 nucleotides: TGTGCCACCCTAGAGGTGAGGAATCAGCCCCAGCATTTT. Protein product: CATLEVRNQPQHF.

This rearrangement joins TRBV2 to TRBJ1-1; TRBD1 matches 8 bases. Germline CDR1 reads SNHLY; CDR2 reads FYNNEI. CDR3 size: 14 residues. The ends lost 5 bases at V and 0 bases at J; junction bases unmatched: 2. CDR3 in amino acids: CASSRQGLNTEAFF. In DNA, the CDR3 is TGTGCCAGCAGTAGACAGGGGTTGAACACTGAAGCTTTCTTT.

The chain's CDR3 is CASSLPSGSSYNEQFF. CDR3 DNA: TGCGCCAGCAGCTTGCCTAGCGGGAGCTCCTACAATGAGCAGTTCTTC. The V call is TRBV5-1, the J call TRBJ2-1, with TRBD2 identical over 10 bases. V was pared by 1 base and J by 0 bases, with 1 base of the junction left unmatched. The CDR3 is 16 residues long. Germline CDR1 is SGHRS and CDR2 is YFSETQ.

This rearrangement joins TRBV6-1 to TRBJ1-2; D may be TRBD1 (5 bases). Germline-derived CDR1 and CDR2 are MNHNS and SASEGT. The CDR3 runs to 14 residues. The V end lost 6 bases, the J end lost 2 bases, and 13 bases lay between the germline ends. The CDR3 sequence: CASRGLGTNYGYTF. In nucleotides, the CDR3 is TGTGCCAGCAGGGGACTGGGGACGAACTATGGCTACACCTTC.

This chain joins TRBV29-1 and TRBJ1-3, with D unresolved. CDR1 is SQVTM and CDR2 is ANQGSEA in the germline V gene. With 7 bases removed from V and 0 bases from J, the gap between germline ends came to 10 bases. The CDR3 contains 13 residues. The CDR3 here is CSALTISGNTIYF. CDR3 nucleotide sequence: TGCAGCGCTTTAACAATCTCTGGAAACACCATATATTTT.

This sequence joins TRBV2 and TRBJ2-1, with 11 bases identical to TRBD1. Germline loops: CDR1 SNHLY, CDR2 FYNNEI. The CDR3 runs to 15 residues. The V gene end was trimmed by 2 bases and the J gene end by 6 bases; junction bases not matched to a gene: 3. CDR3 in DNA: TGTGCCAGCAGTGAATGGGGGACAGGGGGCAATGAGCAGTTCTTC. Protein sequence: CASSEWGTGGNEQFF.

This CDR3 is CASSGLAGMTGELFF. The CDR3 nucleotides are TGTGCCAGCAGCGGACTAGCGGGTATGACCGGGGAGCTGTTTTTT. The V and J genes are TRBV11-2 and TRBJ2-2, with 11 bases lining up with TRBD2. CDR1 and CDR2 from the germline V gene are SGHAT and FQNNGV. The CDR3 has 15 residues. The V segment lost 5 bases and the J segment 5 bases; nucleotides outside the gene matches: 4.

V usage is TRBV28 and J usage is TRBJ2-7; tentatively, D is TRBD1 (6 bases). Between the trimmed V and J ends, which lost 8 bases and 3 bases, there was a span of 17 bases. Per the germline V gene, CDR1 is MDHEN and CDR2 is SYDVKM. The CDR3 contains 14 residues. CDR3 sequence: CASRHSDRIYEQYF. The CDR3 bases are TGTGCCAGCCGGCACAGTGACAGGATCTACGAGCAGTACTTC.

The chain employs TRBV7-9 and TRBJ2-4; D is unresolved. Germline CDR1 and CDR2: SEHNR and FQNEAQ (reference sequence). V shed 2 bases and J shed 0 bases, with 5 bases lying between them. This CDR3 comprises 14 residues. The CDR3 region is CASSLTEAKNIQYF. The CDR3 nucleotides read TGTGCCAGCAGCTTAACAGAAGCCAAAAACATTCAGTACTTC.

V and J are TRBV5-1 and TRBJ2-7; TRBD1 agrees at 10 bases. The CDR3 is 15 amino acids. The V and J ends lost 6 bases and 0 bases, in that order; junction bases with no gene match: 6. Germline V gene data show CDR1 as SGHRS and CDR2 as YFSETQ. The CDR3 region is CASIPGQGSSYEQYF. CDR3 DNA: TGCGCCAGCATCCCGGGACAGGGGTCCTCCTACGAGCAGTACTTC.

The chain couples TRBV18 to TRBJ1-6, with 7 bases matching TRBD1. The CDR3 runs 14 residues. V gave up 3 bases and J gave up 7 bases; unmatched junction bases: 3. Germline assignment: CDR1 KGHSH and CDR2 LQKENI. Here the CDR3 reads CASSPRDSNSPLHF. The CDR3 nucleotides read TGTGCCAGCTCACCTCGGGACAGCAATTCACCCCTCCACTTT.

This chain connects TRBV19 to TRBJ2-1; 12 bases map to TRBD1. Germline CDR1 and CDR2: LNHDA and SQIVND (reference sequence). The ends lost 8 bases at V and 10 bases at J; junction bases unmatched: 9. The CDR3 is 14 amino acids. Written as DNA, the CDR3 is TGTGCCAGTGCTTGGGACAGGGGGCTAGGCGAGCAGTTCTTC. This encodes CASAWDRGLGEQFF.

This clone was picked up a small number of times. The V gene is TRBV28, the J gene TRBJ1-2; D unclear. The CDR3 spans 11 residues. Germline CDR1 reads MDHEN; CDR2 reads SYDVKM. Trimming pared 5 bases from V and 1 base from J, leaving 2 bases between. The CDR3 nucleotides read TGTGCCAGCAGTATTAACTATGGCTACACCTTC. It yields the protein CASSINYGYTF.

The CDR3 spells CASSLGAKKAFF. CDR3 DNA: TGTGCCAGCAGCTTAGGGGCGAAAAAAGCTTTCTTT. The rearrangement links TRBV11-1 to TRBJ1-1; no firm D call. The CDR3 runs 12 residues. The ends were cut back, 1 base at V and 9 bases at J, with 9 bases in the middle. Germline V gene data show CDR1 as SGHAT and CDR2 as FQDESV (reference sequence).

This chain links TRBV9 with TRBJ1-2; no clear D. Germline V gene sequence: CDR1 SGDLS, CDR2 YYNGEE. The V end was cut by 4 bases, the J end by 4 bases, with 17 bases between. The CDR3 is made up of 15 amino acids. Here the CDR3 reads CASSPGSLVGYGYTF. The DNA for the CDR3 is TGTGCCAGCAGCCCAGGCAGCCTCGTTGGCTATGGCTACACCTTC. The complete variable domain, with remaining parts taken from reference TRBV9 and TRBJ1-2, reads DSGVTQTPKHLITATGQRVTLRCSPRSGDLSVYWYQQSLDQGLQFLIQYYNGEERAKGNILERFSAQQFPDLHSELNLSSLELGDSALYFCASSPGSLVGYGYTFGSGTRLTVV.

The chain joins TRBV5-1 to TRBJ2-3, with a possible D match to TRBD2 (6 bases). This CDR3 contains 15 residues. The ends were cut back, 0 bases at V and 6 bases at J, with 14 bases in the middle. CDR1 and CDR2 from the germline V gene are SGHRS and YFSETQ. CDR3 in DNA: TGCGCCAGCAGCTTGGAGCTGGGAGGAGAGGATACGCAGTATTTT. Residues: CASSLELGGEDTQYF.

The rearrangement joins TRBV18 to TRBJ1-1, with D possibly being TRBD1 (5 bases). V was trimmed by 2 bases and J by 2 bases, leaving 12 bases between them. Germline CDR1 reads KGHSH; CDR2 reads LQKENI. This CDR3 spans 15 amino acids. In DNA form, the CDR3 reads TGTGCCAGCTCACCAGCTCGACAGCCTAACACTGAAGCTTTCTTT. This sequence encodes CASSPARQPNTEAFF.

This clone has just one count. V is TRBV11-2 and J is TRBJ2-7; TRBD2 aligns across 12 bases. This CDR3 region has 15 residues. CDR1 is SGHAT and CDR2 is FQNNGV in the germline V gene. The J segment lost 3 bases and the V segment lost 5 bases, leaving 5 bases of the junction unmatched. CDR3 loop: CASSPPSGRVYEQYF. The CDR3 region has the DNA TGTGCCAGCAGCCCCCCTAGCGGGAGGGTCTACGAGCAGTACTTC.

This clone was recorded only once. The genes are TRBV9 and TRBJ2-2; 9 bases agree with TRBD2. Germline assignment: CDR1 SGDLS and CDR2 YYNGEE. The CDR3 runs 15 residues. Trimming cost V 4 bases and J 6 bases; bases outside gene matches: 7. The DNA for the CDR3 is TGTGCCAGCAGCCTGGTTGGCGGGGGGGCCGGGGAGCTGTTTTTT. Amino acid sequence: CASSLVGGGAGELFF.

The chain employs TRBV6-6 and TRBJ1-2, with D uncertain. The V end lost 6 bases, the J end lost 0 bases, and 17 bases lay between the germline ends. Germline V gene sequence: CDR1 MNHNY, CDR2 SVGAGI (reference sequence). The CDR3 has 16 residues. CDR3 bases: TGTGCCAGCAGCCCTACCTTGAGTCAAGCTAACTATGGCTACACCTTC. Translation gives CASSPTLSQANYGYTF.

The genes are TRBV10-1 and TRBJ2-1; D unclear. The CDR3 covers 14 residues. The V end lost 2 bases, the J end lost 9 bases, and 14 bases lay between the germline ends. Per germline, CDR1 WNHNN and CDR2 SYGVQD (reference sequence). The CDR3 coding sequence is TGCGCCAGCAGTGAGCGGCGCAAATCGGGTGAGCAGTTCTTC. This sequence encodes CASSERRKSGEQFF.

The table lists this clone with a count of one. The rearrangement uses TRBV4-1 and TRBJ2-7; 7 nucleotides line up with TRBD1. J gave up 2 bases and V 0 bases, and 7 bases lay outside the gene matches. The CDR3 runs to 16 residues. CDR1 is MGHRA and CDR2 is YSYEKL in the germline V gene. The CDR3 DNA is TGCGCCAGCAGCCAAGAAACACAGGGGCTCCCCTACGAGCAGTACTTC. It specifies CASSQETQGLPYEQYF.

This chain's CDR3 is CAAQNPFGYTF. The CDR3 DNA reads TGTGCCGCCCAGAACCCCTTTGGCTACACCTTC. This chain joins TRBV6-6 and TRBJ1-2; D unresolved. The CDR3 sequence is 11 residues long. V was pared by 11 bases and J by 7 bases, with 14 bases between. Germline V gene data show CDR1 as MNHNY and CDR2 as SVGAGI (reference sequence).

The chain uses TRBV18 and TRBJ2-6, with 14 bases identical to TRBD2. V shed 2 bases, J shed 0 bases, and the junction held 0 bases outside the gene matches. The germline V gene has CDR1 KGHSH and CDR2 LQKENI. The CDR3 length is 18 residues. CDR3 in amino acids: CASSPGTSGSSGANVLTF. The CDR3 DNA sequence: TGTGCCAGCTCACCAGGGACTAGCGGGAGCTCTGGGGCCAACGTCCTGACTTTC.

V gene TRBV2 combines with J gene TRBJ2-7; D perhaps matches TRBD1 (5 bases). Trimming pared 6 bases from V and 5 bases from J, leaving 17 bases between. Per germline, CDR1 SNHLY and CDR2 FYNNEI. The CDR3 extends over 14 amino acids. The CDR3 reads CASRSPKGRDEQYF. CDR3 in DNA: TGTGCCAGCAGGAGCCCCAAGGGCAGGGACGAGCAGTACTTC.

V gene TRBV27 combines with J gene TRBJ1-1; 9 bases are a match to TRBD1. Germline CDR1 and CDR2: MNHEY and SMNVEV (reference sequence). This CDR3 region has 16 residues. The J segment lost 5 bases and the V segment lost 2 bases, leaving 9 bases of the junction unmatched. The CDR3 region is CASSLVGQGGRTEAFF. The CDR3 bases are TGTGCCAGCAGTTTAGTGGGACAGGGAGGTAGGACTGAAGCTTTCTTT.

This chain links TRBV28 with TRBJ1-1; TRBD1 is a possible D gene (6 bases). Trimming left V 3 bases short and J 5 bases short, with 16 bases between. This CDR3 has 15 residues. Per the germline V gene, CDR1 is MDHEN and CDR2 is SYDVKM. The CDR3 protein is CASSFFPRGGTEAFF. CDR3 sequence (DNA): TGTGCCAGCAGTTTTTTTCCCAGGGGCGGTACTGAAGCTTTCTTT.

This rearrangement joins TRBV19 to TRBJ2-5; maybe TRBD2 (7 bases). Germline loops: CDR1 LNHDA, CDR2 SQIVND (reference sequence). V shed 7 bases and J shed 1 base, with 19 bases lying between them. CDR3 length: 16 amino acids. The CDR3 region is CASNRGGGGGQETQYF. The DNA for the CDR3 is TGTGCCAGTAATCGTGGGGGCGGCGGGGGCCAAGAGACCCAGTACTTC.